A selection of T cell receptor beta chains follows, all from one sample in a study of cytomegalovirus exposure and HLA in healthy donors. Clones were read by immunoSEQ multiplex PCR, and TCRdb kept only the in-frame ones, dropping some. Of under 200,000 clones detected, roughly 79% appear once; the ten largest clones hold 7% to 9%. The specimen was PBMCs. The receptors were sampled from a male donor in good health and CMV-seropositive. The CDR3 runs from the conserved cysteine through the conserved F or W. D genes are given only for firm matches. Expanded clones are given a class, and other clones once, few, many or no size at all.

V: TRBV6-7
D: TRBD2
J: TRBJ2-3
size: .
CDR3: CASSFGLAGGQDTQYF
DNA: TGTGCCAGCAGTTTTGGACTAGCGGGGGGGCAAGATACGCAGTATTTT

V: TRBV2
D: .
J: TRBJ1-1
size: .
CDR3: CASSGQNTEAFF
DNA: TGTGCCAGCAGTGGACAGAACACTGAAGCTTTCTTT

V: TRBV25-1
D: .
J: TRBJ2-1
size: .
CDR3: CASSEGRAKPPQFF
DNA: TGTGCCAGCAGTGAGGGCAGGGCTAAACCCCCGCAGTTCTTC

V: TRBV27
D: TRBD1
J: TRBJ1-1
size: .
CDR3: CASSSPGQMNTEAFF
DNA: TGTGCCAGCAGCAGTCCGGGACAGATGAACACTGAAGCTTTCTTT

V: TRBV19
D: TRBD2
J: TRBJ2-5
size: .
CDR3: CASSSTSGGVETQYF
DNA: TGTGCCAGTAGTTCTACTAGCGGGGGGGTAGAGACCCAGTACTTC

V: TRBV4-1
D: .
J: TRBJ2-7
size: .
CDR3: CASSQERGSYEQYF
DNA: TGCGCCAGCAGCCAAGAACGGGGCTCCTACGAGCAGTACTTC

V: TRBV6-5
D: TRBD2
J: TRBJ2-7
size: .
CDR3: CASSIAGGSYEQYF
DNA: TGTGCCAGCAGTATCGCGGGGGGCAGCTACGAGCAGTACTTC

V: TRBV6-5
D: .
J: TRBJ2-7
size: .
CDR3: CASSRYPSGSYEQYF
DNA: TGTGCCAGCAGTCGATACCCCAGCGGGTCCTACGAGCAGTACTTC

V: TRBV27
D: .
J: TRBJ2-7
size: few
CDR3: CASSLRGLSSYEQYF
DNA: TGTGCCAGCAGTCTACGGGGACTGTCCTCCTACGAGCAGTACTTC

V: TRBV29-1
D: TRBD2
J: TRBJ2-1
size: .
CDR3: CSVHLLRRIAGTSKNEQFF
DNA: TGCAGCGTCCACCTTTTGAGGCGGATTGCCGGGACTAGCAAAAATGAGCAGTTCTTC

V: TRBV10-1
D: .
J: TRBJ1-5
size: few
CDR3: CASIITGDGNQPQHF
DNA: TGCGCCAGCATCATCACGGGGGATGGCAATCAGCCCCAGCATTTT

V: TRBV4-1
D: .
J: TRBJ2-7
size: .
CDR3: CASSQEVALSSYEQYF
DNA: TGCGCCAGCAGCCAAGAGGTCGCGTTGAGCTCCTACGAGCAGTACTTC

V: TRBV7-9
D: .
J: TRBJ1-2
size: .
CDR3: CASSLGGAANYGYTF
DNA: TGTGCCAGCAGCCTTGGGGGGGCAGCTAACTATGGCTACACCTTC

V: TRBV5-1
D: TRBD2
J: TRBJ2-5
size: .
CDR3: CASSSLAGAEETQYF
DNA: TGCGCCAGCAGCTCCCTAGCGGGGGCGGAAGAGACCCAGTACTTC

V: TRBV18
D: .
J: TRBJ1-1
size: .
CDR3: CASSPPWGTYTEAFF
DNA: TGTGCCAGCTCACCACCCTGGGGCACTTACACTGAAGCTTTCTTT

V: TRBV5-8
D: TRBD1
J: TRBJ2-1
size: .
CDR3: CASSGRDRGSYNEQFF
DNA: TGTGCCAGCAGCGGCAGGGACAGGGGCTCCTACAATGAGCAGTTCTTC

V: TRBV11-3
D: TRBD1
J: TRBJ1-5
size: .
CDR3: CASSSRGLHQPQHF
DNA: TGTGCCAGCAGCTCCAGGGGGCTCCATCAGCCCCAGCATTTT

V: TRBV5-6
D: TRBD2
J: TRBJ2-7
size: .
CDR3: CASSLLGGKEQYF
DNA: TGTGCCAGCAGCTTGTTGGGGGGGAAAGAGCAGTACTTC

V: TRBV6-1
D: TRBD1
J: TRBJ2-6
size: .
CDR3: CAGRRTGSGANVLTF
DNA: TGTGCCGGTCGTCGGACAGGGTCGGGGGCCAACGTCCTGACTTTC

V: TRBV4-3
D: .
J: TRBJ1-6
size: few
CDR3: CASSPEGRNSPLHF
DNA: TGCGCCAGCAGCCCGGAGGGTCGGAATTCACCCCTCCACTTT

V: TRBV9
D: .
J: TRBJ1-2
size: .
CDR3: CASSPPGTGLVGYTF
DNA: TGTGCCAGCAGCCCTCCGGGAACCGGTCTTGTCGGCTACACCTTC

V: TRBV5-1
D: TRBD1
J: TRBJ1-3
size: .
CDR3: CASSLEGAGFSGNTIYF
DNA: TGCGCCAGCAGCTTGGAGGGGGCTGGTTTCTCTGGAAACACCATATATTTT

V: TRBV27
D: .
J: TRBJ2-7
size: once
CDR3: CASSLNRVSYEQYF
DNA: TGTGCCAGCAGTTTAAACAGGGTCTCCTACGAGCAGTACTTC

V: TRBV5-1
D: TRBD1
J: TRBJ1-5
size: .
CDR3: CASSLHGTAGNQPQHF
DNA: TGCGCCAGCAGCTTACACGGGACAGCCGGAAATCAGCCCCAGCATTTT

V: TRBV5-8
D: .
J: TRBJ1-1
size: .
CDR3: CASSYQYATVMNTEAFF
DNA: TGTGCCAGCAGCTACCAATACGCGACAGTAATGAACACTGAAGCTTTCTTT

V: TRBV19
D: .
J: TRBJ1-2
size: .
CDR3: CASSTGVRNYGYTF
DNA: TGTGCCAGTAGTACAGGGGTGAGGAACTATGGCTACACCTTC

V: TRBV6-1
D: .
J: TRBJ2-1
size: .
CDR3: CASSGGGPAYNEQFF
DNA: TGTGCCAGCAGTGGGGGGGGGCCCGCCTACAATGAGCAGTTCTTC

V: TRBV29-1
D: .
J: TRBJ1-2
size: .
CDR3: CSVEEEGARGYTF
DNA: TGCAGCGTTGAAGAAGAAGGGGCGCGAGGCTACACCTTC

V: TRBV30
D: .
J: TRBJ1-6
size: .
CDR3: CAWSDMGAQSPLHF
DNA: TGTGCCTGGAGTGATATGGGGGCGCAGTCACCCCTCCACTTT

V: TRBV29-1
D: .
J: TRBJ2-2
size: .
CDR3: CSVESGFYAGELFF
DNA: TGCAGCGTTGAAAGCGGGTTTTACGCCGGGGAGCTGTTTTTT

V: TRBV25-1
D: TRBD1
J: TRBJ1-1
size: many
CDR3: CASSGYLQGAEAFF
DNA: TGTGCCAGCAGTGGATATTTACAGGGGGCTGAAGCTTTCTTT

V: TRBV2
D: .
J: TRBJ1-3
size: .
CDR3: CASSDFWASGNTIYF
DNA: TGTGCCAGCAGTGATTTCTGGGCTTCCGGAAACACCATATATTTT

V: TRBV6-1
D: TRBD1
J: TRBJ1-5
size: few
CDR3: CASSEIRGRGPYSNQPQHF
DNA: TGTGCCAGCAGTGAAATAAGGGGCAGGGGGCCTTATAGCAATCAGCCCCAGCATTTT

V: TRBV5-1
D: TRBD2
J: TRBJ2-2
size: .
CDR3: CASSPSGGIRNTGELFF
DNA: TGCGCCAGCAGCCCTAGCGGGGGGATAAGGAACACCGGGGAGCTGTTTTTT

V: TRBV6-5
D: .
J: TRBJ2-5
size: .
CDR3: CASSYPRKGETQYF
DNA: TGTGCCAGCAGTTACCCGCGAAAGGGGGAGACCCAGTACTTC

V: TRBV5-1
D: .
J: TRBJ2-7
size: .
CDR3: CASSPKSGTSYEQYF
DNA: TGCGCCAGCAGCCCTAAGTCCGGGACATCCTACGAGCAGTACTTC

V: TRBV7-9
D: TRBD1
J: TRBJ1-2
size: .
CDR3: CASSRDSFYGYTF
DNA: TGTGCCAGCAGTCGGGACAGCTTCTATGGCTACACCTTC

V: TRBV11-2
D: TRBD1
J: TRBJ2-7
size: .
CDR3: CASGSGTGEQYF
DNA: TGTGCCAGCGGATCCGGGACAGGCGAGCAGTACTTC

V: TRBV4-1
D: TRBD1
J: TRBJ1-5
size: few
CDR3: CASSQEGGRGPQHF
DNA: TGCGCCAGCAGCCAAGAAGGGGGCAGGGGCCCCCAGCATTTT

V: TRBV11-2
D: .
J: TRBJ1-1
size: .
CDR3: CASSLRAGKRTEAFF
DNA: TGTGCCAGCAGCTTACGGGCAGGGAAGAGGACTGAAGCTTTCTTT

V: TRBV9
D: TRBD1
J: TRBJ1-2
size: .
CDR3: CASSEGTGSNYGYTF
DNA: TGTGCCAGCAGCGAGGGGACAGGCTCTAACTATGGCTACACCTTC

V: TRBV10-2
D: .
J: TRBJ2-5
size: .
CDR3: CASSESRAEETQYF
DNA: TGCGCCAGCAGTGAGTCGAGGGCAGAAGAGACCCAGTACTTC

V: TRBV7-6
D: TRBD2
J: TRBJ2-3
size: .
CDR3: CASSRQRGGPTDTQYF
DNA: TGTGCCAGCAGCCGTCAGCGGGGGGGACCCACAGATACGCAGTATTTT

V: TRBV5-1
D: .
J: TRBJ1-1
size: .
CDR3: CASNPDRNTEAFF
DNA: TGCGCCAGCAACCCGGACAGGAACACTGAAGCTTTCTTT

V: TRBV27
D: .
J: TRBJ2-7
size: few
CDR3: CASSFRGFYEQYF
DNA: TGTGCCAGCAGTTTTAGGGGGTTCTACGAGCAGTACTTC

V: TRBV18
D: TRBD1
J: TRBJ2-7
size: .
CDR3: CASSLRTGGARGAFGEQYF
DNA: TGTGCCAGCTCACTACGGACAGGGGGCGCGCGGGGGGCCTTCGGTGAGCAGTACTTC

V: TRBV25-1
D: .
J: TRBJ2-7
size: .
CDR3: CASSQGNEQYF
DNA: TGTGCCAGCAGCCAGGGTAACGAGCAGTACTTC

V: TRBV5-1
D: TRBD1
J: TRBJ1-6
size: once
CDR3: CASSITDREGSPLHF
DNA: TGCGCCAGCAGCATAACGGACAGGGAAGGTTCACCCCTCCACTTT

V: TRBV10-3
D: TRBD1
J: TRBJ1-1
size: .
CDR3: CAISELNRGGTEAFF
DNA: TGTGCCATCAGTGAATTGAACAGGGGGGGCACTGAAGCTTTCTTT

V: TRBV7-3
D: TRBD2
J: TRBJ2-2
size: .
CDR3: CATKPGPGGINTGELFF
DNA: TGTGCCACCAAACCTGGTCCGGGGGGGATTAACACCGGGGAGCTGTTTTTT

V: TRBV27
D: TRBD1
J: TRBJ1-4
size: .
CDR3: CASSSGQGGWDEKLFF
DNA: TGTGCCAGCAGTTCGGGACAGGGAGGGTGGGATGAAAAACTGTTTTTT